What follows are 26 T cell receptor beta chains derived from one specimen sequenced in a study of T cell clonotyping in hematopoietic cell transplantation. TCRdb's table, derived via immunoSEQ multiplex PCR, lists solely in-frame clones and lacks some. The table includes under 25,000 clones, approximately 75% detected once. This sample's time point: recipient sample about 28 days before transplant, after cytoreduction. The source material was peripheral blood mononuclear cells, sampled before stem cell transplant. These receptors all come from a man aged 55-75 years with acute myeloid leukemia. Some clones in this sample may be carry-over from other donors' samples.

V and J are TRBV5-6 and TRBJ1-1, with D uncertain. The CDR3 has 11 amino acids. Germline V gene data show CDR1 as SGHDT and CDR2 as YYEEEE. V was clipped by 2 bases and J by 6 bases, with 5 bases between them. CDR3 in DNA: TGTGCCAGCAGCTTTTTCGCTGAAGCTTTCTTT. It encodes CASSFFAEAFF.

This clone was picked up one time. This chain uses TRBV27 with TRBJ2-3; no reliable D call. V was trimmed by 5 bases and J by 2 bases, leaving 2 bases between them. CDR1 is MNHEY and CDR2 is SMNVEV in the germline V gene (reference sequence). This CDR3 region has 11 residues. The CDR3 loop reads CASSATDTQYF. The CDR3 DNA follows: TGTGCCAGCAGTGCCACAGATACGCAGTATTTT.

The chain is built from TRBV15 and TRBJ1-2; 9 bases fit TRBD1. The CDR3 has 15 amino acids. The germline V gene has CDR1 LNHNV and CDR2 YYDKDF (reference sequence). J lost 3 bases, V lost 5 bases, and 7 bases had no gene match. The chain's CDR3 is CATSWRRTGDYGYTF. The DNA for the CDR3 is TGTGCCACCAGCTGGCGACGGACAGGGGACTATGGCTACACCTTC.

This clone was found a few times. CDR3 region: CASSRGPPRGYEQYF. The CDR3 nucleotides are TGTGCCAGCAGCCGTGGCCCCCCGAGGGGCTACGAGCAGTACTTC. The chain uses TRBV11-2 and TRBJ2-7; D possibly matches TRBD1 or TRBD2 (5 bases each). The germline CDR1 and CDR2 sequences are SGHAT and FQNNGV. V shed 5 bases and J shed 3 bases, with 17 bases lying between them. The CDR3 totals 15 residues.

This clone was found a few times. This sequence joins TRBV7-2 and TRBJ1-4; D remains unclear. The V gene lost 5 bases and the J gene lost 5 bases, with 9 bases spanning the gap. The CDR3 contains 13 residues. Germline assignment: CDR1 SGHTA and CDR2 FQGNSA. The CDR3 sequence is CASSDPPNEKLFF. The DNA of the CDR3 is TGTGCCAGCAGCGACCCCCCGAATGAAAAACTGTTTTTT.

Relative to its sample, this clone is medium-sized. The chain uses TRBV7-9 and TRBJ2-2; D unresolved. Trimming stripped 4 bases from V and 0 bases from J, with 6 bases between. Germline V CDR1 and CDR2: SEHNR, FQNEAQ (reference sequence). The CDR3 totals 14 residues. The CDR3 nucleotides are TGTGCCAGCAGCTCAAACCCGAACACCGGGGAGCTGTTTTTT. It codes for CASSSNPNTGELFF.

This clone was seen a single time. V and J are TRBV4-3 and TRBJ2-3; D could derive from TRBD1 or TRBD2 (5 bases each). Germline V lookup: CDR1 LGHNA, CDR2 YSLEER. The CDR3 length is 16 residues. The V gene lost 0 bases and the J gene lost 2 bases, with 12 bases spanning the gap. Here the CDR3 reads CASSQDPLGDTDTQYF. DNA of the CDR3: TGCGCCAGCAGCCAAGATCCCCTGGGGGACACAGATACGCAGTATTTT.

This clone was found a few times. V gene TRBV4-1 combines with J gene TRBJ2-4; 14 bases are a match to TRBD2. The ends lost 0 bases at V and 2 bases at J; junction bases unmatched: 9. The CDR3 runs 20 residues. In germline, CDR1 is MGHRA, CDR2 YSYEKL. The CDR3 DNA is TGCGCCAGCAGCCAAGAGGGGGGACTAGCGGGGGCCGTAACCAAAAACATTCAGTACTTC. It is translated as CASSQEGGLAGAVTKNIQYF.

This rearrangement joins TRBV27 to TRBJ2-7; 9 nucleotides align to TRBD2. Germline V gene sequence: CDR1 MNHEY, CDR2 SMNVEV (reference sequence). This CDR3 spans 15 amino acids. The V segment lost 7 bases and the J segment 6 bases; nucleotides outside the gene matches: 13. This chain's CDR3 is CASNPTSGFSGEQYF. For the CDR3, the DNA is TGTGCCAGCAACCCGACTAGCGGCTTCTCGGGCGAGCAGTACTTC.

The J gene is TRBJ1-1, the V gene TRBV7-9; perhaps TRBD1 as D (5 bases). Germline V lookup: CDR1 SEHNR, CDR2 FQNEAQ (reference sequence). Deletions cut 3 bases from V and 1 base from J, with 9 bases between. CDR3 length: 14 residues. CDR3 nucleotide sequence: TGTGCCAGCAGCTTTAGGGGCGCGAACACTGAAGCTTTCTTT. Protein product: CASSFRGANTEAFF.

The chain links TRBV29-1 to TRBJ1-1; no clear D gene. This CDR3 spans 13 amino acids. V lost 4 bases and J 4 bases, leaving 13 bases between the germline ends. Germline V gene lookup returns CDR1 SQVTM and CDR2 ANQGSEA. The CDR3 here is CSVGEGGGTEAFF. In DNA form, the CDR3 reads TGCAGCGTTGGGGAGGGAGGTGGCACTGAAGCTTTCTTT.

The gene calls are TRBV5-6 and TRBJ1-5; no firm D call. The germline V gene has CDR1 SGHDT and CDR2 YYEEEE. V lost 1 base and J 0 bases, leaving 11 bases between the germline ends. The CDR3 loop spans 16 amino acids. CDR3 sequence reads: CASSLYTDYSNQPQHF. The CDR3 DNA reads TGTGCCAGCAGCTTGTATACCGATTATAGCAATCAGCCCCAGCATTTT.

There are a few counts of this clone. The junction departs from germline at one end; a sequencing error may be responsible. The J gene is TRBJ1-2, the V gene TRBV6-1; possible D gene TRBD1, 5 bases. The length of the CDR3 is 13 residues. Germline loops: CDR1 MNHNS, CDR2 SASEGT. The DNA of the CDR3 is TGTGCCAGCAGTGAACCCCCGGGGGGACCTATCTTCTTC. This codes for CASSEPPGGPIFF.

The chain employs TRBV19 and TRBJ2-5; 13 positions match TRBD2. Germline lookup yields CDR1 LNHDA and CDR2 SQIVND (reference sequence). The J segment lost 4 bases and the V segment lost 3 bases, leaving 2 bases of the junction unmatched. The CDR3 has 15 residues. CDR3 nucleotide sequence: TGTGCCAGTAGTATGGGACTAGCGGGGAGAGAGACCCAGTACTTC. Protein: CASSMGLAGRETQYF. Variable domain in full (rest from reference TRBV19 and TRBJ2-5): DGGITQSPKYLFRKEGQNVTLSCEQNLNHDAMYWYRQDPGQGLRLIYYSQIVNDFQKGDIAEGYSVSREKKESFPLTVTSAQKNPTAFYLCASSMGLAGRETQYFGPGTRLLVL.

The rearrangement uses TRBV11-3 and TRBJ2-2; perhaps TRBD1 as D (6 bases). The germline gives CDR1 SGHNT, CDR2 YENEEA. V lost 0 bases and J 1 base, leaving 6 bases between the germline ends. This CDR3 has 15 residues. CDR3 amino acids: CASSLDRGNTGELFF. Written as DNA, the CDR3 is TGTGCCAGCAGCTTAGACAGGGGGAACACCGGGGAGCTGTTTTTT.

The CDR3 DNA follows: TGCGCCAGCAGCCAAGAGGGTGCCAGCTATGGCTACACCTTC. Encoded protein: CASSQEGASYGYTF. The chain links TRBV4-3 to TRBJ1-2; D call uncertain. The length of the CDR3 is 14 residues. The V and J ends lost 0 bases and 4 bases respectively, with 9 bases between them. Germline values: CDR1 LGHNA, CDR2 YSLEER.

This sequence joins TRBV6-5 and TRBJ2-7; 10 bases are shared with TRBD1. J was trimmed by 2 bases and V by 7 bases; bases with no gene match: 2. Germline assignment: CDR1 MNHEY and CDR2 SVGAGI. The CDR3 loop spans 13 amino acids. The CDR3 DNA reads TGTGCCAGCAAAGGGACAGGGGCCTACGAGCAGTACTTC. The encoded protein is CASKGTGAYEQYF.

J is TRBJ2-3 and V is TRBV4-3, with D perhaps given as TRBD1 or TRBD2 (5 bases each). Germline loops: CDR1 LGHNA, CDR2 YSLEER. The V end was cut by 0 bases, the J end by 10 bases, with 14 bases between. The CDR3 covers 14 residues. CDR3 bases: TGCGCCAGCAGCCAAGATAGCCGGGACCCAGCGCAGTATTTT. It translates to CASSQDSRDPAQYF.

The V call is TRBV6-5, the J call TRBJ1-2; 7 bases align to TRBD1. This CDR3 comprises 14 residues. The germline gives CDR1 MNHEY, CDR2 SVGAGI. The trim removed 6 bases at V and 7 bases at J, leaving 11 bases unmatched. In nucleotides, the CDR3 is TGTGCCAGCAGATCCAGTACAGGGGTGGGTGGCTACACCTTC. Translation: CASRSSTGVGGYTF.

This clone occurred a few times. The chain uses TRBV30 and TRBJ1-4; 10 nucleotides match TRBD1. The V segment lost 0 bases and the J segment 6 bases; nucleotides outside the gene matches: 1. The germline V gene has CDR1 GTSNPN and CDR2 SVGIG (reference sequence). The CDR3 spans 14 residues. This CDR3 is CAWSVGTGDEKLFF. DNA of the CDR3: TGTGCCTGGAGTGTGGGGACAGGGGATGAAAAACTGTTTTTT. Drawing the rest from reference TRBV30 and TRBJ1-4, the complete variable domain is SQTIHQWPATLVQPVGSPLSLECTVEGTSNPNLYWYRQAAGRGLQLLFYSVGIGQISSEVPQNLSASRPQDRQFILSSKKLLLSDSGFYLCAWSVGTGDEKLFFGSGTQLSVL.

This clone was seen only a few times. The V gene is TRBV30, the J gene TRBJ1-5, with D hard to call. This CDR3 is 13 amino acids long. V shed 3 bases and J shed 3 bases, with 9 bases lying between them. Germline loops: CDR1 GTSNPN, CDR2 SVGIG (reference sequence). The CDR3 coding sequence is TGTGCCTGGAGGGTAGCCGACAATCAGCCCCAGCATTTT. It encodes CAWRVADNQPQHF. The whole variable domain, remainder taken from reference TRBV30 and TRBJ1-5, is SQTIHQWPATLVQPVGSPLSLECTVEGTSNPNLYWYRQAAGRGLQLLFYSVGIGQISSEVPQNLSASRPQDRQFILSSKKLLLSDSGFYLCAWRVADNQPQHFGDGTRLSIL.

This clone was picked up one time. The CDR3 here is CASSSLSGELFF. CDR3 coding DNA: TGTGCCAGCAGTTCCCTGTCCGGGGAGCTGTTTTTT. This rearrangement joins TRBV7-2 to TRBJ2-2; no reliable D call. Germline CDR1 is SGHTA and CDR2 is FQGNSA. CDR3 length equals 12 residues. The ends were cut back, 6 bases at V and 6 bases at J, with 8 bases in the middle.

The genes are TRBV7-9 and TRBJ2-5, with 9 bases matching TRBD1. The J call may be faulty, since TRBJ2-7 better matches the DNA end. The CDR3 runs to 14 residues. Germline CDR1 is SEHNR and CDR2 is FQNEAQ (reference sequence). In nucleotides, the CDR3 is TGTGCCAGCACCGTAGGACAGGGGCCCCACGAGCAGTACTTC. Translating it yields CASTVGQGPHEQYF.

This chain links TRBV6-1 with TRBJ2-7, with 11 bases matching TRBD1. Looked up from germline, CDR1 is MNHNS and CDR2 is SASEGT. This CDR3 has 14 residues. The trim removed 7 bases at V and 3 bases at J, leaving 5 bases unmatched. CDR3 in DNA: TGTGCCAGCAAGGGGACAGGGGGGCGCTACGAGCAGTACTTC. Its translation: CASKGTGGRYEQYF.

This clone appeared a few times. This chain links TRBV7-9 with TRBJ2-1; no firm D call. The CDR3 has 12 residues. In germline, CDR1 is SEHNR, CDR2 FQNEAQ (reference sequence). Trimming removed 5 bases from V and 7 bases from J, with 9 bases in between. CDR3: CASSRLLNEQFF. In DNA form, the CDR3 reads TGTGCCAGCAGCCGGTTACTAAATGAGCAGTTCTTC. Complete variable domain (other parts from reference TRBV7-9 and TRBJ2-1): DTGVSQNPRHKITKRGQNVTFRCDPISEHNRLYWYRQTLGQGPEFLTYFQNEAQLEKSRLLSDRFSAERPKGSFSTLEIQRTEQGDSAMYLCASSRLLNEQFFGPGTRLTVL.

The V and J genes are TRBV19 and TRBJ2-1; D not certain. V gave up 7 bases and J gave up 8 bases, with 15 bases separating them. Germline CDR1 LNHDA, CDR2 SQIVND (reference sequence). The CDR3 extends over 13 amino acids. Here the CDR3 reads CASMSGYWYEQFF. CDR3 nucleotides: TGTGCCAGTATGTCGGGTTATTGGTATGAGCAGTTCTTC.